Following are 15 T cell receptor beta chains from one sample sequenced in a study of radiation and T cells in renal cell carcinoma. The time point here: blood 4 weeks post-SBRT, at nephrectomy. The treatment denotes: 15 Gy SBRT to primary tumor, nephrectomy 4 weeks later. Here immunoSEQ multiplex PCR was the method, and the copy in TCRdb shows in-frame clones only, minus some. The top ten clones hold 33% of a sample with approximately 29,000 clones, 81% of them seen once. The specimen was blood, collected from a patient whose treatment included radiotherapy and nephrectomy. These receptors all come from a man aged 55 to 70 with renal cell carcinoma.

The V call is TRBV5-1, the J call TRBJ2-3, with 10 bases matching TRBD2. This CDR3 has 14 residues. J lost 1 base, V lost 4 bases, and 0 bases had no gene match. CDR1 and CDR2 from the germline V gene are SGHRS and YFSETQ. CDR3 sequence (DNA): TGCGCCAGCAGCGGACTAGCGGGCACAGATACGCAGTATTTT. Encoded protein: CASSGLAGTDTQYF. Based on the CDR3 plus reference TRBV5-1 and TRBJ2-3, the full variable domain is KAGVTQTPRYLIKTRGQQVTLSCSPISGHRSVSWYQQTPGQGLQFLFEYFSETQRNKGNFPGRFSGRQFSNSRSEMNVSTLELGDSALYLCASSGLAGTDTQYFGPGTRLTVL.

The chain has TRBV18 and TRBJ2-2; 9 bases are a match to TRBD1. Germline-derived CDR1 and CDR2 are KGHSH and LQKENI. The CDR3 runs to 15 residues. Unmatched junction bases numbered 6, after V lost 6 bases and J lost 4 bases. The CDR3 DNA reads TGTGCCAGCTCCCGAGTACAGGGGGCCACCGGGGAGCTGTTTTTT. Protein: CASSRVQGATGELFF.

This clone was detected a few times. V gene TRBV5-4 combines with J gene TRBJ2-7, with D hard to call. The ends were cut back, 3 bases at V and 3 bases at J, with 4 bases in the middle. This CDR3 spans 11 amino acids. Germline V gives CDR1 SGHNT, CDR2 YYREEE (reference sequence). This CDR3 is CASSSNYEQYF. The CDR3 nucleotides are TGTGCCAGCAGCTCTAACTACGAGCAGTACTTC. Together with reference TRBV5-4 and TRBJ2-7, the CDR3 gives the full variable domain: ETGVTQSPTHLIKTRGQQVTLRCSSQSGHNTVSWYQQALGQGPQFIFQYYREEENGRGNFPPRFSGLQFPNYSSELNVNALELDDSALYLCASSSNYEQYFGPGTRLTVT.

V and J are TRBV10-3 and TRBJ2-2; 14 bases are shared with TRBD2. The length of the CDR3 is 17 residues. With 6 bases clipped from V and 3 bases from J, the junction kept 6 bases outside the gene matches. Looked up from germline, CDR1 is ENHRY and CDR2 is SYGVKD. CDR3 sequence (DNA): TGTGCCATCAGGCCGACTAGCGGGAGGGCGGACACCGGGGAGCTGTTTTTT. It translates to CAIRPTSGRADTGELFF.

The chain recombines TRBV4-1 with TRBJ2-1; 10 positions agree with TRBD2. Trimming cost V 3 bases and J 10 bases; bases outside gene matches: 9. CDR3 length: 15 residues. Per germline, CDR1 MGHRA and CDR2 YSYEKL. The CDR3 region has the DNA TGCGCCAGCAGCCAGGGATTAGCGGGAGGAATCGAGCAGTTCTTC. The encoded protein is CASSQGLAGGIEQFF.

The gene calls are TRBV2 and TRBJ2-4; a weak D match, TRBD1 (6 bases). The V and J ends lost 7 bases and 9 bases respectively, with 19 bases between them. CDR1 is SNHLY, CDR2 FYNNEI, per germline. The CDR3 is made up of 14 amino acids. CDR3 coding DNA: TGTGCCAGCAAGAGGATTGGGGGCGAGGGCATTCAGTACTTC. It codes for CASKRIGGEGIQYF.

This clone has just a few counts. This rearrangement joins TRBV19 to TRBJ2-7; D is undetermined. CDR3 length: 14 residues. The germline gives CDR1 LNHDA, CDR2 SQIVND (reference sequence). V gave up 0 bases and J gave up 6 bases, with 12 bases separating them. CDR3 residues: CASSIDVTSGEQYF. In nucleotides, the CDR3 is TGTGCCAGTAGTATAGATGTGACGTCCGGCGAGCAGTACTTC.

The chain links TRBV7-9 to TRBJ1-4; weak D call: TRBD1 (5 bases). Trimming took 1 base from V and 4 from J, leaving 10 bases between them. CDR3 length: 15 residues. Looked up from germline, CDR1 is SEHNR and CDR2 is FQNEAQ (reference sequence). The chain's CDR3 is CASSLVWGDNEKLFF. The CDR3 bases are TGTGCCAGCAGCTTAGTTTGGGGGGATAATGAAAAACTGTTTTTT.

The DNA of the CDR3 is TGTGCCAGCAGTGGAACTAGCGGGGGCGAGCAGTACTTC. It is translated as CASSGTSGGEQYF. The rearrangement joins TRBV2 to TRBJ2-5, with 11 bases lining up with TRBD2. The J call may not be correct, given that the DNA end is closer to TRBJ2-7. This CDR3 contains 13 residues. Germline V gene lookup returns CDR1 SNHLY and CDR2 FYNNEI.

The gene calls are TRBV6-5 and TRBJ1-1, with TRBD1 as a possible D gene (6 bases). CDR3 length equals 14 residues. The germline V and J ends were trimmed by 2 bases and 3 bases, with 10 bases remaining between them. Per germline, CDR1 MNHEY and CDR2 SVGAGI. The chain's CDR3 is CASSYQTGYTEAFF. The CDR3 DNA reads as TGTGCCAGCAGTTACCAGACAGGTTACACTGAAGCTTTCTTT.

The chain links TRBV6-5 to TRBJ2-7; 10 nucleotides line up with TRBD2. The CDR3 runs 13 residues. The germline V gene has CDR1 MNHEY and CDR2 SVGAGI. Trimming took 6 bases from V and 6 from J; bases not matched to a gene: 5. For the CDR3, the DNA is TGTGCCAGCAGCGATAGCGGGAGGCGCGAGCAGTACTTC. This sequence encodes CASSDSGRREQYF.

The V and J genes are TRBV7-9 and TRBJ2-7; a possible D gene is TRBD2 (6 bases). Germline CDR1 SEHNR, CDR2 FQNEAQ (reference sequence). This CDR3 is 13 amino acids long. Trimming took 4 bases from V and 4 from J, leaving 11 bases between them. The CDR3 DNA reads TGTGCCAGCAGCTCTTGGGGGGAGTACGAGCAGTACTTC. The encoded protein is CASSSWGEYEQYF. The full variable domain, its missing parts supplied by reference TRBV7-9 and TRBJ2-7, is DTGVSQNPRHKITKRGQNVTFRCDPISEHNRLYWYRQTLGQGPEFLTYFQNEAQLEKSRLLSDRFSAERPKGSFSTLEIQRTEQGDSAMYLCASSSWGEYEQYFGPGTRLTVT.

The CDR3 loop is CATTGTGSHEQYF. In nucleotides, the CDR3 is TGTGCCACCACCGGGACAGGGTCCCACGAGCAGTACTTC. The V call is TRBV6-1, the J call TRBJ2-7; 9 bases are a match to TRBD1. The CDR3 runs 13 residues. Unmatched junction bases numbered 9, after V lost 10 bases and J lost 5 bases. Germline CDR1 and CDR2: MNHNS and SASEGT.

CDR3 nucleotides: TGTGCCAGTAGTAAACCCCGACAGGGGGTTACTGAAGCTTTCTTT. As protein: CASSKPRQGVTEAFF. The chain employs TRBV19 and TRBJ1-1, with 9 bases that match TRBD1. The CDR3 has 15 residues. After removal of 4 bases from V and 5 bases from J, the junction contained 8 bases not matched to a gene. Germline CDR1 LNHDA, CDR2 SQIVND (reference sequence).

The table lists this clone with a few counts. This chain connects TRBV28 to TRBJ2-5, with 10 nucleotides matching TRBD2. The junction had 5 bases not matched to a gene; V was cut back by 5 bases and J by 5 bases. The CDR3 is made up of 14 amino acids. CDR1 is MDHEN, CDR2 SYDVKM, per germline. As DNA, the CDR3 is TGTGCCAGCAGTAGCGGGAGGGACGGGGAGACCCAGTACTTC. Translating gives CASSSGRDGETQYF. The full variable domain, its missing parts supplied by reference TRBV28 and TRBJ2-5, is DVKVTQSSRYLVKRTGEKVFLECVQDMDHENMFWYRQDPGLGLRLIYFSYDVKMKEKGDIPEGYSVSREKKERFSLILESASTNQTSMYLCASSSGRDGETQYFGPGTRLLVL.